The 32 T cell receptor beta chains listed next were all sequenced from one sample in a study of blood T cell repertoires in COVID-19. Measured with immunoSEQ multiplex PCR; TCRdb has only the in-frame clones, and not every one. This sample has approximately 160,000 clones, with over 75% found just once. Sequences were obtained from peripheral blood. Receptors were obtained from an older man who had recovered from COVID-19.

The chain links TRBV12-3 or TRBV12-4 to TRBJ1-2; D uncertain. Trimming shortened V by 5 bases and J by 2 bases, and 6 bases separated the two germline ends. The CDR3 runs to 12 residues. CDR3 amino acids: CASSPQNYGYTF. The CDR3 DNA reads TGTGCCAGCAGTCCCCAGAACTATGGCTACACCTTC.

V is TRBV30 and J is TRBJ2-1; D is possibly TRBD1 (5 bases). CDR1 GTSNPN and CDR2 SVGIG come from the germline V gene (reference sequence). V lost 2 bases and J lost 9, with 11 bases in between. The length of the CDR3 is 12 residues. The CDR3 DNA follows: TGTGCCTGGAGTTCCCAGGGTAGTGAGCAGTTCTTC. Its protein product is CAWSSQGSEQFF.

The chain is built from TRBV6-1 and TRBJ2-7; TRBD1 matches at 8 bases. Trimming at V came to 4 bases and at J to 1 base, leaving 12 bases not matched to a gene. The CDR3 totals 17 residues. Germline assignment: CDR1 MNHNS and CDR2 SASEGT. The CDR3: CASSAGLLRDRSYEQYF. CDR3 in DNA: TGTGCCAGCAGTGCGGGGCTTCTCCGGGACAGGTCCTACGAGCAGTACTTC.

CDR3 loop: CASSSLGTSGRGNEQFF. Written as DNA, the CDR3 is TGTGCCAGCAGCTCCCTAGGGACTAGCGGGAGGGGAAATGAGCAGTTCTTC. The chain uses TRBV11-2 and TRBJ2-1, with TRBD2 identical over 16 bases. Germline trimming cut 4 bases from V and 7 bases from J; bases unmatched to any gene: 7. The CDR3 totals 17 residues. The germline gives CDR1 SGHAT, CDR2 FQNNGV.

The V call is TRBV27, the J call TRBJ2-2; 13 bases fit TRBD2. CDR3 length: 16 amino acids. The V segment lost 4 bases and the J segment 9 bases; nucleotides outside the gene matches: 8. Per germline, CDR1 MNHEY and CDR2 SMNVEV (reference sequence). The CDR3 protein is CASSSTPTSGRWELFF. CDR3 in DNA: TGTGCCAGCAGTTCAACCCCGACTAGCGGGAGGTGGGAGCTGTTTTTT.

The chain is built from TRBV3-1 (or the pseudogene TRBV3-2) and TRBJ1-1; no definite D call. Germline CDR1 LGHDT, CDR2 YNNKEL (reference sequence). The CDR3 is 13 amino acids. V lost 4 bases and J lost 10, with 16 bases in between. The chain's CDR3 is CASSRFFEGGAFF. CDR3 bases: TGTGCCAGCAGCCGATTTTTTGAGGGAGGAGCTTTCTTT.

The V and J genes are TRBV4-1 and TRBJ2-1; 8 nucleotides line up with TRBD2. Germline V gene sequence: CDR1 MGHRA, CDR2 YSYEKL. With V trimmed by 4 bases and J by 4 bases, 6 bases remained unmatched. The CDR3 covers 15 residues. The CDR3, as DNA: TGCGCCAGCAGCCCCCAGGCGGGAGGTTACAATGAGCAGTTCTTC. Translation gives CASSPQAGGYNEQFF.

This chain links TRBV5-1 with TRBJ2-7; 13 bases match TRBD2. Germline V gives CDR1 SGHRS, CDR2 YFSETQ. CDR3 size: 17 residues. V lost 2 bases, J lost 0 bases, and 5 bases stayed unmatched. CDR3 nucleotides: TGCGCCAGCAGCTTAGGGACTAGCGGGACCCGCTCCTACGAGCAGTACTTC. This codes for CASSLGTSGTRSYEQYF.

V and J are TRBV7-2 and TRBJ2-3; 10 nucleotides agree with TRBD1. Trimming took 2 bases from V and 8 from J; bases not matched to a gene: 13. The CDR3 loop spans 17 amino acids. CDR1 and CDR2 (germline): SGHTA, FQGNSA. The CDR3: CASSLFISGQGSVTQYF. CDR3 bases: TGTGCCAGCAGCTTATTTATATCGGGACAGGGGTCGGTTACGCAGTATTTT. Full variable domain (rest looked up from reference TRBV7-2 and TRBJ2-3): GAGVSQSPSNKVTEKGKDVELRCDPISGHTALYWYRQSLGQGLEFLIYFQGNSAPDKSGLPSDRFSAERTGGSVSTLTIQRTQQEDSAVYLCASSLFISGQGSVTQYFGPGTRLTVL.

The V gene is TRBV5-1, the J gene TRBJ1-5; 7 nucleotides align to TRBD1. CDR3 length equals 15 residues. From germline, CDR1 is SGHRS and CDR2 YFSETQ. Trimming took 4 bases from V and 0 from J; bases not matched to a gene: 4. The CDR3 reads CASSVRDSSNQPQHF. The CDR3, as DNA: TGCGCCAGCAGCGTCCGGGACAGTAGCAATCAGCCCCAGCATTTT.

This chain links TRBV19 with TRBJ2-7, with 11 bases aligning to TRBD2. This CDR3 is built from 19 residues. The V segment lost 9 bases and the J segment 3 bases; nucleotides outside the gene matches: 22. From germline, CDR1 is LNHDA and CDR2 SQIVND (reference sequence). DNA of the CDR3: TGTGCCAGAGGGTGGATGAGCCTACCCTCCGGGACTAGCGGCTACGAGCAGTACTTC. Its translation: CARGWMSLPSGTSGYEQYF.

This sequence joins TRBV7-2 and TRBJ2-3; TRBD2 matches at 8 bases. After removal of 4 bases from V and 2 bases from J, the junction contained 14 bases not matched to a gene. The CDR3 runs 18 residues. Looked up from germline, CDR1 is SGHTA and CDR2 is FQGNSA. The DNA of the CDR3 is TGTGCCAGCAGCTCCCCGCTCAGACTAGCGAGCTCCACAGATACGCAGTATTTT. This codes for CASSSPLRLASSTDTQYF.

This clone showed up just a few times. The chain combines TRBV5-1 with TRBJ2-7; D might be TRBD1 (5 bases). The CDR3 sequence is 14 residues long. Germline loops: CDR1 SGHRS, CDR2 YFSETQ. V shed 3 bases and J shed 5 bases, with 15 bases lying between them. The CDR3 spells CASSWQGIGDEQYF. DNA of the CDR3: TGCGCCAGCAGCTGGCAGGGTATTGGGGACGAGCAGTACTTC.

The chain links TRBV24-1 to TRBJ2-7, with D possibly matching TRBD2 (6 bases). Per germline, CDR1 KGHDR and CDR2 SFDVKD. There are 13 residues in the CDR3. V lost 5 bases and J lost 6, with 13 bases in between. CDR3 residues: CATSGAGTPEQYF. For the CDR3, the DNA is TGTGCCACCAGTGGGGCCGGGACTCCCGAGCAGTACTTC.

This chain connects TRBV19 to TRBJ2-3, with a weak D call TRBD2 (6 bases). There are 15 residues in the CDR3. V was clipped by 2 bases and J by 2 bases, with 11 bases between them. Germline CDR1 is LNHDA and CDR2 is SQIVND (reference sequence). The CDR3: CASSISSVLTDTQYF. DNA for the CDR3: TGTGCCAGTAGTATATCTAGCGTCCTCACAGATACGCAGTATTTT.

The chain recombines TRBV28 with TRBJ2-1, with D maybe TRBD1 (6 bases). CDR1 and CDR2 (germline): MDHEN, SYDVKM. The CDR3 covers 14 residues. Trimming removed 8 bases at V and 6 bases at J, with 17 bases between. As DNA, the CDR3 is TGTGCCAGCTCGCCCGCAGGGGCCCCCAATGAGCAGTTCTTC. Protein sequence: CASSPAGAPNEQFF.

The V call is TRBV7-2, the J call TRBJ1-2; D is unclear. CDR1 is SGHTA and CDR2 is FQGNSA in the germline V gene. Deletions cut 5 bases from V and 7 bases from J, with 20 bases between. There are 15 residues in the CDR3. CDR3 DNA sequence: TGTGCCAGCAGCCCTAGGACGGACGGACTCCTTGGCTACACCTTC. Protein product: CASSPRTDGLLGYTF.

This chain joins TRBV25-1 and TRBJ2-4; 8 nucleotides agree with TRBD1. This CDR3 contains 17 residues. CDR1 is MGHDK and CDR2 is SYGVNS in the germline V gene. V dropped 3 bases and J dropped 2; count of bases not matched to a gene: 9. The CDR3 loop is CASSDPGTGETKNIQYF. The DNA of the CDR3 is TGTGCCAGCAGTGACCCCGGGACAGGAGAGACCAAAAACATTCAGTACTTC. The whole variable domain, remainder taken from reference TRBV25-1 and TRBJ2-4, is EADIYQTPRYLVIGTGKKITLECSQTMGHDKMYWYQQDPGMELHLIHYSYGVNSTEKGDLSSESTVSRIRTEHFPLTLESARPSHTSQYLCASSDPGTGETKNIQYFGAGTRLSVL.

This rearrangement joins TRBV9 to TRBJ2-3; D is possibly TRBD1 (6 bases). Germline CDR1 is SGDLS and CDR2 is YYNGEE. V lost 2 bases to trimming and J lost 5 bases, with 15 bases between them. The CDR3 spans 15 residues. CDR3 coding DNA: TGTGCCAGCAGCGTCAGCGGACAGAGGGAAGATACGCAGTATTTT. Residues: CASSVSGQREDTQYF.

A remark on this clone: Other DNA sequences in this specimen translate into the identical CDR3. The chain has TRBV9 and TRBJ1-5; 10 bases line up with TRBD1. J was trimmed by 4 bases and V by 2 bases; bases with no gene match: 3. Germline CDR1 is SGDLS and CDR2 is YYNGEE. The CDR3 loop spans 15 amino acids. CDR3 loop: CASSVGQGVNQPQHF. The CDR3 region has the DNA TGTGCCAGCAGCGTCGGACAGGGGGTAAATCAGCCCCAGCATTTT.

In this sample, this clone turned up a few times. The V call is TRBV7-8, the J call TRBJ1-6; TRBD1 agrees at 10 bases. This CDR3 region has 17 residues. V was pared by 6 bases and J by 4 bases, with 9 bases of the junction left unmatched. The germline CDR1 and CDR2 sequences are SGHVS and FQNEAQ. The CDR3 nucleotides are TGTGCCAGCAGTCCAAGGAGGGACAGGGGTTATAATTCACCCCTCCACTTT. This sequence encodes CASSPRRDRGYNSPLHF. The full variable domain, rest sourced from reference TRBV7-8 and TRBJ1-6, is GAGVSQSPRYKVAKRGQDVALRCDPISGHVSLFWYQQALGQGPEFLTYFQNEAQLDKSGLPSDRFFAERPEGSVSTLKIQRTQQEDSAVYLCASSPRRDRGYNSPLHFGNGTRLTVT.

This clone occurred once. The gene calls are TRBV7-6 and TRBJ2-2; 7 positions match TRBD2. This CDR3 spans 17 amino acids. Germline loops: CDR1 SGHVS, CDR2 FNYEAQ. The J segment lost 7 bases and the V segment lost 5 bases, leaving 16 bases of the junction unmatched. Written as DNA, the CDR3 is TGTGCCAGCAGCCCTACCCCCAGCGGGAATTTGGACGGGGAGCTGTTTTTT. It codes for CASSPTPSGNLDGELFF.

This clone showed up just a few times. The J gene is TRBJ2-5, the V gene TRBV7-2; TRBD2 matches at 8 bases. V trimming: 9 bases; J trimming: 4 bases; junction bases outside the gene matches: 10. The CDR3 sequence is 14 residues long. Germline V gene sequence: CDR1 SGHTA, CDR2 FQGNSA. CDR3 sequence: CASFSGNHLETQYF. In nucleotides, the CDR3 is TGTGCCAGTTTTAGCGGGAACCACTTAGAGACCCAGTACTTC.

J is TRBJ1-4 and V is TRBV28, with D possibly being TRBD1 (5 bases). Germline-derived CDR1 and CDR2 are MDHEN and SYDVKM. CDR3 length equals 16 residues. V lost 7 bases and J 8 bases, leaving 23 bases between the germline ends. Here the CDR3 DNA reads TGTGCCAGCAACACGGGGGGGGTCGGGCGGAGCGAAAAACTGTTTTTT. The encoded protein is CASNTGGVGRSEKLFF.

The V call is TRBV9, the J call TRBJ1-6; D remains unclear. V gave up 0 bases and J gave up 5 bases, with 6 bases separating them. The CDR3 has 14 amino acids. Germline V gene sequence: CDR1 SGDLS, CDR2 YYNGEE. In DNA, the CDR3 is TGTGCCAGCAGCGTAGGCGGGAATAATTCACCCCTCCACTTT. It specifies CASSVGGNNSPLHF.

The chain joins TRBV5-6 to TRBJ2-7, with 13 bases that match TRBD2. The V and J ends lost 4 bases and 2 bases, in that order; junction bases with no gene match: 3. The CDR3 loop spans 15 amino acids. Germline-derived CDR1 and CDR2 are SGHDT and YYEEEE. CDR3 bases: TGTGCCAGCAGCCAACTAGCGGGAGGGACCTACGAGCAGTACTTC. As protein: CASSQLAGGTYEQYF.

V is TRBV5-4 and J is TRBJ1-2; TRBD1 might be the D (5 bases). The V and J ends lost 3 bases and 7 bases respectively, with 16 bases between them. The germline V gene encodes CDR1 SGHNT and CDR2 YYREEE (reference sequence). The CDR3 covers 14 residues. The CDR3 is CASSSTTPGGGYTF. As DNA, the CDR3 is TGTGCCAGCAGCTCGACAACTCCGGGGGGTGGCTACACCTTC.

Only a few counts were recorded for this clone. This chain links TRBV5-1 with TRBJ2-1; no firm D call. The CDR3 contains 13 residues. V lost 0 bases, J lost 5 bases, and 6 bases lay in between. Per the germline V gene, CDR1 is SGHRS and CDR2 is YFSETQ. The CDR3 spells CASSLGSNNEQFF. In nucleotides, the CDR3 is TGCGCCAGCAGCTTGGGTAGTAACAATGAGCAGTTCTTC.

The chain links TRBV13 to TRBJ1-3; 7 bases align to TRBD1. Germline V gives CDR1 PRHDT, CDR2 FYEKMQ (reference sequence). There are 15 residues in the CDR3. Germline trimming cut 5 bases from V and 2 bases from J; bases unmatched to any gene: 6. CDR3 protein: CASSLRQGTGNTIYF. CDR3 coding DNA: TGTGCCAGCAGCCTCAGACAGGGTACTGGAAACACCATATATTTT.

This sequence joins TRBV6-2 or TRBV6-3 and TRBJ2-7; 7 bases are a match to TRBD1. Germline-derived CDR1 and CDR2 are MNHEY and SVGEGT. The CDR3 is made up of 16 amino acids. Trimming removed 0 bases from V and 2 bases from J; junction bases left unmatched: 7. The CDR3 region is CASSYSAGTVTYEQYF. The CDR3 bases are TGTGCCAGCAGTTACTCGGCCGGGACAGTAACCTACGAGCAGTACTTC.

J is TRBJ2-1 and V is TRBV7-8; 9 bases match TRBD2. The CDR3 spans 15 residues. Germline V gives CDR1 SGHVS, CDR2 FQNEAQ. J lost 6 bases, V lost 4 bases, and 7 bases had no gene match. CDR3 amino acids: CASSSTGTSTNEQFF. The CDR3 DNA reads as TGTGCCAGCAGCTCTACCGGGACTAGCACCAATGAGCAGTTCTTC.

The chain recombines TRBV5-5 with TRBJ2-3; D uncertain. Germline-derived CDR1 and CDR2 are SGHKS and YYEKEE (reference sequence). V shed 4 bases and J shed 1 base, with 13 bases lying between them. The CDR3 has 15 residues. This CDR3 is CASSLRVTRTDTQYF. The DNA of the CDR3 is TGTGCCAGCAGCCTCCGGGTTACCCGCACAGATACGCAGTATTTT.